A single sample is the source of the 19 T cell receptor beta chains below, sequenced in a study of blood T cell repertoires in COVID-19 (dated by TCRdb to the early 2020s). Preparation of the library involved the immunoSEQ multiplex PCR assay. In its TCRdb copy, this immuneACCESS table keeps in-frame sequences only and misses some clones. Where compared with another copy, unresolved V genes explain less than half of these, and the others have no known cause. Counted in this sample were about 83,000 clones; about nine tenths of them appeared once. Approximately 2.9% of the sample is in the top ten clones. Material: peripheral blood. Receptor source: a woman aged 50 to 60 with active or convalescent COVID-19.

Of note for this clone: The same CDR3 also results from other DNA sequences found in this sample. The chain is built from TRBV5-1 and TRBJ2-7; possible D gene TRBD1, 6 bases. CDR3 length equals 13 residues. The ends were cut back, 0 bases at V and 4 bases at J, with 8 bases in the middle. CDR1 and CDR2 (germline): SGHRS, YFSETQ. CDR3 region: CASSLDRAYEQYF. The DNA of the CDR3 is TGCGCCAGCAGCTTGGACAGGGCTTACGAGCAGTACTTC. Full variable domain (missing parts from reference TRBV5-1 and TRBJ2-7): KAGVTQTPRYLIKTRGQQVTLSCSPISGHRSVSWYQQTPGQGLQFLFEYFSETQRNKGNFPGRFSGRQFSNSRSEMNVSTLELGDSALYLCASSLDRAYEQYFGPGTRLTVT.

V gene TRBV7-2 combines with J gene TRBJ1-3, with TRBD1 matching over 7 bases. The germline V gene has CDR1 SGHTA and CDR2 FQGNSA. This CDR3 has 16 amino acids. V gave up 1 base and J gave up 0 bases; unmatched junction bases: 3. The CDR3 DNA sequence: TGTGCCAGCAGCTTAGGGTACAGGGGCTCTGGAAACACCATATATTTT. It yields the protein CASSLGYRGSGNTIYF.

The J gene is TRBJ1-4, the V gene TRBV30, with 10 bases that match TRBD1. V shed 2 bases, J shed 5 bases, and the junction held 5 bases outside the gene matches. The germline gives CDR1 GTSNPN, CDR2 SVGIG (reference sequence). The CDR3 spans 15 residues. CDR3 DNA sequence: TGTGCCTGGAGTCCACCGGGACAGGGGAATGAAAAACTGTTTTTT. Translated, it gives CAWSPPGQGNEKLFF.

The V and J genes are TRBV5-8 and TRBJ1-5; D remains ambiguous. In germline, CDR1 is SGHTS, CDR2 YDEGEE. There are 11 residues in the CDR3. The V end lost 4 bases, the J end lost 7 bases, and 6 bases lay between the germline ends. The CDR3 nucleotides are TGTGCCAGCAGCCAGGTCCAGCCCCAGCATTTT. Translation: CASSQVQPQHF.

The chain recombines TRBV6-2 or TRBV6-3 with TRBJ2-7, with TRBD2 as a possible D gene (5 bases). This CDR3 region has 14 residues. CDR1 and CDR2 (germline): MNHEY, SVGEGT. Trimming pared 7 bases from V and 4 bases from J, leaving 17 bases between. Here the CDR3 reads CASTPFGGAYEQYF. The CDR3 coding sequence is TGTGCCAGCACCCCATTCGGAGGAGCTTACGAGCAGTACTTC.

The chain uses TRBV7-2 and TRBJ2-3; TRBD2 agrees at 8 bases. The trim removed 5 bases at V and 4 bases at J, leaving 8 bases unmatched. This CDR3 is built from 15 residues. Germline CDR1 SGHTA, CDR2 FQGNSA. CDR3 loop: CASSVGGAGADTQYF. The CDR3 DNA is TGTGCCAGCAGCGTCGGGGGGGCCGGGGCAGATACGCAGTATTTT.

The chain is built from TRBV9 and TRBJ1-1, with a weak D call TRBD1 (5 bases). The germline V gene has CDR1 SGDLS and CDR2 YYNGEE. The V gene lost 3 bases and the J gene lost 1 base, with 7 bases spanning the gap. The CDR3 covers 13 residues. CDR3 in DNA: TGTGCCAGCAGCGACAGGTCGAACACTGAAGCTTTCTTT. Translation: CASSDRSNTEAFF.

The rearrangement joins TRBV18 to TRBJ2-7, with 9 bases identical to TRBD1. J was trimmed by 3 bases and V by 6 bases; bases with no gene match: 9. Germline loops: CDR1 KGHSH, CDR2 LQKENI. CDR3 length: 15 amino acids. The CDR3 coding sequence is TGTGCCAGCTCTAGGACCGGGACAGGGTTCTACGAGCAGTACTTC. Translating it yields CASSRTGTGFYEQYF.

Only one count was recorded for this clone. CDR3 residues: CASSLSPLYEQYF. CDR3 coding DNA: TGTGCCAGCAGCTTGTCTCCCCTGTACGAGCAGTACTTC. The chain carries TRBV11-2 and TRBJ2-7; D remains unclear. V gave up 3 bases and J gave up 4 bases, with 10 bases separating them. CDR3 size: 13 residues. Germline CDR1 is SGHAT and CDR2 is FQNNGV. Filled out from reference TRBV11-2 and TRBJ2-7, the complete variable domain reads EAGVAQSPRYKIIEKRQSVAFWCNPISGHATLYWYQQILGQGPKLLIQFQNNGVVDDSQLPKDRFSAERLKGVDSTLKIQPAKLEDSAVYLCASSLSPLYEQYFGPGTRLTVT.

The chain employs TRBV19 and TRBJ1-4; TRBD1 might be the D (6 bases). V lost 5 bases to trimming and J lost 8 bases, with 9 bases between them. CDR3 length: 12 amino acids. Germline loops: CDR1 LNHDA, CDR2 SQIVND (reference sequence). CDR3 sequence reads: CASSSDSEKLFF. The CDR3 nucleotides read TGTGCCAGTAGTTCGGACAGCGAAAAACTGTTTTTT.

The V call is TRBV27, the J call TRBJ1-2; possible D gene TRBD1, 6 bases. Trimming cost V 1 base and J 5 bases, with 11 bases left between them. This CDR3 comprises 14 residues. Germline V gene sequence: CDR1 MNHEY, CDR2 SMNVEV (reference sequence). The CDR3 sequence is CASSLFRGGYGYTF. Written as DNA, the CDR3 is TGTGCCAGCAGTTTATTCAGGGGCGGGTATGGCTACACCTTC.

This chain joins TRBV6-2 or TRBV6-3 and TRBJ1-2; D is perhaps TRBD1 (5 bases). Per the germline V gene, CDR1 is MNHEY and CDR2 is SVGEGT. This CDR3 has 17 residues. V lost 5 bases and J 6 bases, leaving 25 bases between the germline ends. CDR3 in amino acids: CASSPPAGEGQAHGYTF. The CDR3 DNA reads as TGTGCCAGCAGTCCCCCGGCCGGGGAGGGGCAGGCCCATGGCTACACCTTC.

This clone was observed a few times. This rearrangement joins TRBV28 to TRBJ1-2; a weak D match, TRBD1 (5 bases). The germline V and J ends were trimmed by 7 bases and 2 bases, with 17 bases remaining between them. Germline V gives CDR1 MDHEN, CDR2 SYDVKM. The CDR3 runs 15 residues. DNA for the CDR3: TGTGCCAGCACTGTAGGTGGCAGGGCCAACTATGGCTACACCTTC. Translated, it gives CASTVGGRANYGYTF.

This clone was detected once. The chain joins TRBV6-5 to TRBJ1-3; 7 positions agree with TRBD1. The CDR3 consists of 14 residues. Germline assignment: CDR1 MNHEY and CDR2 SVGAGI. Trimming cost V 4 bases and J 3 bases; bases outside gene matches: 3. CDR3 DNA sequence: TGTGCCAGCAGTTCCGGGACAGTTGGAAACACCATATATTTT. Encoded protein: CASSSGTVGNTIYF.

The J gene is TRBJ2-7, the V gene TRBV7-9, with TRBD2 as a possible D gene (5 bases). This CDR3 comprises 13 residues. Germline assignment: CDR1 SEHNR and CDR2 FQNEAQ (reference sequence). The ends were cut back, 4 bases at V and 6 bases at J, with 13 bases in the middle. The CDR3 DNA sequence: TGTGCCAGCAGCTCACTAGAGATGGGCGAGCAGTACTTC. This gives the protein CASSSLEMGEQYF. The full variable domain, in which reference TRBV7-9 and TRBJ2-7 provide the parts outside the CDR3, is DTGVSQNPRHKITKRGQNVTFRCDPISEHNRLYWYRQTLGQGPEFLTYFQNEAQLEKSRLLSDRFSAERPKGSFSTLEIQRTEQGDSAMYLCASSSLEMGEQYFGPGTRLTVT.

The V and J genes are TRBV7-3 and TRBJ1-1; D unresolved. This CDR3 is 16 amino acids long. Trimming pared 5 bases from V and 0 bases from J, leaving 16 bases between. Looked up from germline, CDR1 is SGHTA and CDR2 is FQGTGA. The CDR3: CASSPSREAMNTEAFF. CDR3 bases: TGTGCCAGCAGCCCCAGTCGGGAAGCCATGAACACTGAAGCTTTCTTT.

This clone occurred a few times. This chain links TRBV24-1 with TRBJ2-5, with a weak D call TRBD2 (6 bases). The V and J ends lost 1 base and 4 bases respectively, with 12 bases between them. Germline CDR1 reads KGHDR; CDR2 reads SFDVKD. CDR3 length: 15 residues. The CDR3 here is CATSDFVSGGETQYF. DNA for the CDR3: TGTGCCACCAGTGATTTCGTATCCGGGGGAGAGACCCAGTACTTC.

This rearrangement joins TRBV19 to TRBJ1-1; D is undetermined. The CDR3 is made up of 12 amino acids. The germline CDR1 and CDR2 sequences are LNHDA and SQIVND (reference sequence). Trimming cost V 3 bases and J 4 bases, with 6 bases left between them. Here the CDR3 reads CASSIGPTEAFF. DNA for the CDR3: TGTGCCAGTAGTATCGGTCCCACTGAAGCTTTCTTT.

The chain couples TRBV19 to TRBJ1-1, with D tentatively TRBD1 (6 bases). This CDR3 comprises 14 residues. V was clipped by 5 bases and J by 3 bases, with 13 bases between them. The germline V gene has CDR1 LNHDA and CDR2 SQIVND (reference sequence). Here the CDR3 reads CASSLQGMHTEAFF. The DNA for the CDR3 is TGTGCCAGTAGTCTACAGGGCATGCACACTGAAGCTTTCTTT.